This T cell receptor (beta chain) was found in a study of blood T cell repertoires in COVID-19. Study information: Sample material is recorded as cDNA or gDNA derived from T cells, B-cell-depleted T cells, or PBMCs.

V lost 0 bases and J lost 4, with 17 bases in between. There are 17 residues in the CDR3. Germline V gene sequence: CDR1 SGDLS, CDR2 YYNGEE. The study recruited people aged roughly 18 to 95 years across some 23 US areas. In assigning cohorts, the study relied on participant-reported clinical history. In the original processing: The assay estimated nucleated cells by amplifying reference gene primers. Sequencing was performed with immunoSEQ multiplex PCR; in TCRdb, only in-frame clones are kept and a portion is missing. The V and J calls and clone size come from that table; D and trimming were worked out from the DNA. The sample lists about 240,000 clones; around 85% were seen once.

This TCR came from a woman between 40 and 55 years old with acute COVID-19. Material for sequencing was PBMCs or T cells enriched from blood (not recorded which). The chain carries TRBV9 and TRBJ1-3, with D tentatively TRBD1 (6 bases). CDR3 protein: CASSVEPGQGKGNTIYF. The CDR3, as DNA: TGTGCCAGCAGCGTAGAACCAGGTCAGGGGAAGGGAAACACCATATATTTT.